This T cell receptor (beta chain) emerged from a study of T cells after yellow fever vaccination (dated by TCRdb to about 2019). For the wider study: The SMART-Seq v4 Ultra Low Input RNA kit was used to prepare libraries from fractions with low cell numbers. To follow T-cell clones before and after primary and booster YFV17D yellow fever vaccination, bulk TCR alpha and beta repertoires were sequenced over time. The cohort comprised two healthy male donors, one aged 18 to 30 and one aged 30 to 40 years. Blood was drawn at multiple timepoints before and after primary and secondary immunization, with bulk PBMC replicates and cell subsets isolated. The full study reports these points: A small fraction of clonotypes showed up in both the CD4 and CD8 compartments, probably as a result of convergent recombination. Only a couple of donors were included in the study, so the extent to which the findings can be generalized is limited. FACS-sorted repertoires could contain abundant contaminating clonotypes from the bulk population, so computational filtering was required. Most clones expanded after primary vaccination (around 96% of CD4 and roughly 91% of CD8) were re-detected after the booster, suggesting that broad memory maintenance occurred. The secondary T-cell response was found to be weaker but faster than the primary response, with a peak reached on day 5 rather than on day 15.

This clonotype occurred once. Its antigen remains undetermined. Base-call qualities are not available, and no considerably larger clone is one nucleotide away. Evidence from a single read is weak. According to the germline V gene (reference sequence), CDR1 reads SSHAT and CDR2 reads FNYEAQ. Including the terminal cysteine and phenylalanine, the CDR3 comprises 15 residues. Just the 45-base CDR3 DNA is kept, in frame starting at base 1. V gives up 2 bases and J gives up 6 bases, and the segment between their germline ends measures 17 bases. Synthesis of TCR cDNA relied on 5'RACE template switching, a step that introduced a universal primer site along with unique molecular identifiers. cDNA synthesis was primed from both the TCR alpha and TCR beta constant segments. Two PCR steps were used to amplify libraries, with sample barcodes and sequencing adapters being added in the second step. Sequencing of the libraries was done on either Illumina HiSeq 2500 (2x100 bp) or NovaSeq (2x150 bp). Processing in the source paper ran as follows. MIGEC handled demultiplexing of reads and collapsing into UMI consensus sequences, while MiXCR performed V(D)J alignment. Vaccine-responding clonotypes were identified with edgeR using replicate PBMC samples, with FDR below 0.01 and a log2 fold change above 5 up to day 15 being required. Each bulk clonotype was labeled CD4 or CD8 based on which sequenced repertoire, CD4 or CD8, contained the clonotype at higher abundance. TCRdb handled the public reads itself, with Q25 trimming in fastp and clone calling in MiXCR, and kept productive beta chains. Every distinct CDR3 protein forms one entry, paired with its most common genes and DNA. TCRdb's processing, not the authors' own work, is the source of the V and J calls. The sample yields around 46,000 distinct CDR3 sequences; 7.4% were counted once. The top ten hold 25% to 30% of the sample.

The label giving this sample's treatment or condition can be read as: live attenuated yellow fever vaccine strain. A standard Ficoll-Paque protocol was used to isolate PBMCs from peripheral blood. Dynabeads CD4 and CD8 positive selection kits were used to isolate CD4 and CD8 T-cell fractions. TriZol was used to extract RNA from bulk PBMCs, from CD4 and CD8 fractions, and from dextramer-positive and dextramer-negative fractions. The TCR was taken from a man in his late teens or twenties who received the YFV17D yellow fever vaccine. The sample was CD8+ T cells sorted from PBMCs, taken roughly 14 days after the first yellow fever vaccination. The rearrangement combines TRBV7-7 with TRBJ2-7; no D gene can be assigned with confidence. DNA sequence: TGTGCCAGCAGCTTAACCCCAGGACGCGGTGCCGAGCAGTACTTC. Its amino acids are CASSLTPGRGAEQYF.